The 10 T cell receptor beta chains listed next were all sequenced from one sample in a study of blood T cell repertoires in COVID-19. TCRdb's copy holds only in-frame clones and misses some; the assay was immunoSEQ multiplex PCR. The sample shows about 230,000 clones, approximately 81% of them seen only once. The specimen sequenced was peripheral blood. The receptor source for this set is a man aged 35-49 years with acute or convalescent COVID-19.

This clone occurred a few times. The J gene is TRBJ1-1, the V gene TRBV28; D uncertain. Trimming stripped 6 bases from V and 5 bases from J, with 7 bases between. Germline V gene lookup returns CDR1 MDHEN and CDR2 SYDVKM. The CDR3 is made up of 11 amino acids. CDR3 sequence: CASSLTTEAFF. The CDR3 bases are TGTGCCAGCAGCCTAACGACTGAAGCTTTCTTT.

With regard to this clone: Additional DNA sequences in this sample encode the identical CDR3. This chain connects TRBV11-3 to TRBJ1-1; D remains unclear. Trimming pared 2 bases from V and 2 bases from J, leaving 6 bases between. This CDR3 has 13 residues. Germline lookup yields CDR1 SGHNT and CDR2 YENEEA. CDR3 bases: TGTGCCAGCAGCTTATCCAGTAACACTGAAGCTTTCTTT. Its protein product is CASSLSSNTEAFF.

The rearrangement uses TRBV25-1 and TRBJ2-7; tentatively, D is TRBD2 (6 bases). The germline V gene has CDR1 MGHDK and CDR2 SYGVNS. Deletions cut 6 bases from V and 2 bases from J, with 17 bases between. There are 15 residues in the CDR3. For the CDR3, the DNA is TGTGCCAGCAGCCCCACCGGGACTGATCCCTACGAGCAGTACTTC. Translated: CASSPTGTDPYEQYF.

For the CDR3, the DNA is TGTGCCAGCAGCCGGCAGGGGGTGGGTGAAAAACTGTTTTTT. Protein product: CASSRQGVGEKLFF. The chain employs TRBV3-1 (or the pseudogene TRBV3-2) and TRBJ1-4; the match to TRBD1 covers 7 bases. Germline-derived CDR1 and CDR2 are LGHDT and YNNKEL (reference sequence). The ends lost 4 bases at V and 7 bases at J; junction bases unmatched: 6. The CDR3 loop spans 14 amino acids.

This rearrangement joins TRBV19 to TRBJ1-1, with 7 bases matching TRBD1. The junction had 3 bases not matched to a gene; V was cut back by 8 bases and J by 0 bases. This CDR3 spans 13 amino acids. Germline V gene lookup returns CDR1 LNHDA and CDR2 SQIVND (reference sequence). CDR3 DNA sequence: TGTGCCAGTGATGACAGGGTGAACACTGAAGCTTTCTTT. It yields the protein CASDDRVNTEAFF.

This clone was seen just once. The chain employs TRBV7-2 and TRBJ2-5; 7 bases fit TRBD1. Germline V gene lookup returns CDR1 SGHTA and CDR2 FQGNSA. The V and J ends lost 4 bases and 4 bases, in that order; junction bases with no gene match: 3. The CDR3 is made up of 13 amino acids. In DNA form, the CDR3 reads TGTGCCAGCAGCTCCTACAGGGGAGAGACCCAGTACTTC. This encodes CASSSYRGETQYF.

V and J are TRBV6-2 or TRBV6-3 and TRBJ1-2; D ambiguous. Trimming removed 5 bases from V and 4 bases from J, with 11 bases in between. The CDR3 has 13 residues. Germline-derived CDR1 and CDR2 are MNHEY and SVGEGT. This CDR3 reads CASSEGPPYGYTF. The CDR3 DNA reads TGTGCCAGCAGTGAGGGCCCTCCCTATGGCTACACCTTC.

The chain recombines TRBV5-1 with TRBJ1-1; D may be TRBD1 (5 bases). Trimming took 0 bases from V and 7 from J, leaving 10 bases between them. Germline V gives CDR1 SGHRS, CDR2 YFSETQ. The CDR3 has 13 amino acids. The CDR3 is CASSLEGPHEAFF. The DNA of the CDR3 is TGCGCCAGCAGCTTGGAGGGGCCTCATGAAGCTTTCTTT.

The V call is TRBV7-2, the J call TRBJ1-1, with TRBD1 matching over 7 bases. The V segment lost 4 bases and the J segment 7 bases; nucleotides outside the gene matches: 3. Germline-derived CDR1 and CDR2 are SGHTA and FQGNSA. CDR3 length equals 12 residues. Here the CDR3 DNA reads TGTGCCAGCAGCTGGACAGGTCGTGAAGCTTTCTTT. Protein product: CASSWTGREAFF.

The chain carries TRBV3-1 (or the pseudogene TRBV3-2) and TRBJ1-6; D is unresolved. From germline, CDR1 is LGHDT and CDR2 YNNKEL (reference sequence). The CDR3 consists of 17 residues. Trimming took 1 base from V and 0 from J, leaving 10 bases between them. The CDR3 reads CASSQGPGSSYNSPLHF. As DNA, the CDR3 is TGTGCCAGCAGCCAAGGTCCCGGGAGCTCCTATAATTCACCCCTCCACTTT.